The following is a TCR beta chain sequence with its context. The data derive from a study of shared clonotypes between healthy human individuals. TCRdb's copy holds only in-frame clones and misses some; the assay was immunoSEQ multiplex PCR. The sample shows around 2,100,000 clones, over 85% of them seen only once. Positive CCR7 selection of CD45RO-negative cells yielded the naive CD8 cells, and terminally differentiated effector memory CD45RA+ cells were excluded. The germline V gene encodes CDR1 LNHDA and CDR2 SQIVND (reference sequence). The CDR3 covers 12 residues. Trimming took off 3 bases at V and 7 bases at J, with 9 bases between the two ends.

The rearrangement uses TRBV19 and TRBJ1-1; D is unclear. The clonotype comes from a man aged 18 to 29 in good health. The sequenced sample consisted of naive CD8+ T cells sorted from blood. The CDR3 sequence is CASSIRGIEAFF. The CDR3 DNA reads TGTGCCAGTAGTATTCGTGGCATTGAAGCTTTCTTT.